A single sample is the source of the 25 T cell receptor beta chains below, sequenced in a study of follicular helper T cells after annual influenza vaccination. Produced via immunoSEQ multiplex PCR; TCRdb's table is partial and in-frame only. This sample carries approximately 13,000 clones, nearly 80% of them seen once, and the ten largest clones take roughly 0.44%. Time point denoted: 2015-2016 season, pre-vaccination. The specimen comprised CXCR5- memory CD4+ T cells sorted from blood, sampled on the day of influenza vaccination. The receptors shown here come from an adult who received the influenza vaccine.

The chain carries TRBV19 and TRBJ2-7; the D gene is possibly TRBD2 (6 bases). The length of the CDR3 is 15 residues. Germline values: CDR1 LNHDA, CDR2 SQIVND (reference sequence). V gave up 3 bases and J gave up 3 bases, with 15 bases separating them. The CDR3 coding sequence is TGTGCCAGTAGTATTCCGCGGGGATCCTACTACGAGCAGTACTTC. The encoded protein is CASSIPRGSYYEQYF.

The J gene is TRBJ2-3, the V gene TRBV7-2; D remains ambiguous. Trimming shortened V by 1 base and J by 3 bases, and 11 bases separated the two germline ends. The CDR3 consists of 15 residues. Germline values: CDR1 SGHTA, CDR2 FQGNSA. CDR3 loop: CASSLVVNPTDTQYF. The CDR3 DNA follows: TGTGCCAGCAGCTTAGTAGTGAACCCGACAGATACGCAGTATTTT.

The chain uses TRBV2 and TRBJ1-1, with D possibly matching TRBD1 (5 bases). Germline CDR1 reads SNHLY; CDR2 reads FYNNEI. V shed 5 bases and J shed 1 base, with 8 bases lying between them. The CDR3 consists of 13 residues. CDR3 amino acids: CASSPGTNTEAFF. The CDR3 coding sequence is TGTGCCAGCAGTCCTGGGACGAACACTGAAGCTTTCTTT.

The gene calls are TRBV30 and TRBJ2-3, with TRBD1 matching 10 bases. V gave up 7 bases and J gave up 1 base; unmatched junction bases: 8. Germline V CDR1 and CDR2: GTSNPN, SVGIG (reference sequence). CDR3 size: 15 residues. The CDR3 reads CASRQGAWGTDTQYF. DNA for the CDR3: TGTGCCTCACGACAGGGGGCCTGGGGCACAGATACGCAGTATTTT.

CDR3 region: CAISDSQILMNTEAFF. The CDR3 DNA is TGTGCCATCAGTGACAGTCAGATTCTTATGAACACTGAAGCTTTCTTT. The V and J genes are TRBV10-3 and TRBJ1-1; no definite D call. Germline V gene lookup returns CDR1 ENHRY and CDR2 SYGVKD. CDR3 length: 16 residues. The ends were cut back, 3 bases at V and 0 bases at J, with 14 bases in the middle.

The chain joins TRBV4-1 to TRBJ2-4, with TRBD2 matching over 7 bases. V gave up 4 bases and J gave up 1 base; unmatched junction bases: 16. This CDR3 region has 19 residues. In germline, CDR1 is MGHRA, CDR2 YSYEKL. In DNA, the CDR3 is TGCGCCAGCAGCCCGGGACCGGGACTATTTAGGGGCGCCAAAAACATTCAGTACTTC. Amino acid sequence: CASSPGPGLFRGAKNIQYF.

In its sample, this clone was seen a few times. This chain links TRBV6-5 with TRBJ2-7, with TRBD1 matching 9 bases. V lost 6 bases and J lost 3; bases outside the gene matches: 9. This CDR3 is 15 amino acids long. Germline V gene sequence: CDR1 MNHEY, CDR2 SVGAGI. This chain's CDR3 is CASRGQGKMGYEQYF. Here the CDR3 DNA reads TGTGCCAGCAGGGGACAGGGAAAGATGGGCTACGAGCAGTACTTC.

This chain uses TRBV4-1 with TRBJ2-1; the D gene is possibly TRBD2 (7 bases). Germline V gene lookup returns CDR1 MGHRA and CDR2 YSYEKL. The CDR3 spans 17 residues. V was trimmed by 2 bases and J by 6 bases, leaving 20 bases between them. The CDR3: CASSQFLGGGLINEQFF. CDR3 nucleotide sequence: TGCGCCAGCAGCCAATTCCTGGGAGGGGGTCTTATCAATGAGCAGTTCTTC.

The J gene is TRBJ2-5, the V gene TRBV28, with 7 nucleotides matching TRBD1. Germline-derived CDR1 and CDR2 are MDHEN and SYDVKM. This CDR3 is 15 amino acids long. Losses at the gene ends were 3 bases for V and 5 bases for J; bases not matched to a gene: 9. CDR3 sequence reads: CASSFFRLQGETQYF. The CDR3 DNA reads TGTGCCAGCAGTTTTTTCCGGTTACAGGGGGAGACCCAGTACTTC.

V and J are TRBV7-8 and TRBJ2-5; D is uncertain. V was clipped by 5 bases and J by 4 bases, with 11 bases between them. CDR1 and CDR2 (germline): SGHVS, FQNEAQ. CDR3 length equals 13 residues. CDR3 in amino acids: CASSPSGTETQYF. The CDR3 nucleotides read TGTGCCAGCAGCCCCAGTGGTACAGAGACCCAGTACTTC. The full variable domain, rest sourced from reference TRBV7-8 and TRBJ2-5, is GAGVSQSPRYKVAKRGQDVALRCDPISGHVSLFWYQQALGQGPEFLTYFQNEAQLDKSGLPSDRFFAERPEGSVSTLKIQRTQQEDSAVYLCASSPSGTETQYFGPGTRLLVL.

This chain uses TRBV11-1 with TRBJ2-3; TRBD2 agrees at 10 bases. CDR1 and CDR2 from the germline V gene are SGHAT and FQDESV (reference sequence). V lost 8 bases to trimming and J lost 2 bases; unmatched junction nucleotides: 13. This CDR3 contains 17 residues. The CDR3 here is CASSQSGGGPSTDTQYF. The CDR3, as DNA: TGTGCCAGCTCCCAAAGCGGGGGGGGGCCCTCCACAGATACGCAGTATTTT.

The chain combines TRBV6-5 with TRBJ2-5; the D gene is possibly TRBD1 (6 bases). This CDR3 is built from 14 residues. Germline CDR1 MNHEY, CDR2 SVGAGI. Trimming cost V 5 bases and J 3 bases, with 13 bases left between them. CDR3 residues: CASSHRQVEETQYF. The DNA for the CDR3 is TGTGCCAGCAGTCACCGACAGGTAGAAGAGACCCAGTACTTC.

V usage is TRBV5-1 and J usage is TRBJ2-3; the D gene is possibly TRBD1 (6 bases). The germline V gene encodes CDR1 SGHRS and CDR2 YFSETQ. This CDR3 contains 16 residues. V dropped 4 bases and J dropped 0 bases, with 15 bases sitting between them. The CDR3 here is CASSPEVQGSTDTQYF. As DNA, the CDR3 is TGCGCCAGCAGCCCGGAGGTACAGGGCAGCACAGATACGCAGTATTTT.

This clone has only one observation. The rearrangement links TRBV5-1 to TRBJ2-5, with 8 bases identical to TRBD1. The CDR3 runs 13 residues. CDR1 and CDR2 (germline): SGHRS, YFSETQ. V lost 4 bases to trimming and J lost 5 bases; unmatched junction nucleotides: 4. The CDR3 reads CASSQGAEETQYF. The CDR3 DNA follows: TGCGCCAGCAGCCAGGGGGCTGAGGAGACCCAGTACTTC. Full variable domain (outside the CDR3, taken from reference TRBV5-1 and TRBJ2-5): KAGVTQTPRYLIKTRGQQVTLSCSPISGHRSVSWYQQTPGQGLQFLFEYFSETQRNKGNFPGRFSGRQFSNSRSEMNVSTLELGDSALYLCASSQGAEETQYFGPGTRLLVL.

This clone appeared a few times. The rearrangement joins TRBV19 to TRBJ1-3, with D perhaps matching TRBD1 (6 bases). Germline V gene data show CDR1 as LNHDA and CDR2 as SQIVND (reference sequence). V lost 5 bases and J 0 bases, leaving 17 bases between the germline ends. CDR3 length equals 17 residues. CDR3 nucleotide sequence: TGTGCCAGTAGTCTCCGGGACACCTCCTACTCTGGAAACACCATATATTTT. Encoded protein: CASSLRDTSYSGNTIYF.

The chain uses TRBV7-2 and TRBJ1-1; the match to TRBD1 covers 7 bases. This CDR3 has 15 residues. Trimming took 4 bases from V and 3 from J; bases not matched to a gene: 8. The germline V gene has CDR1 SGHTA and CDR2 FQGNSA. CDR3 protein: CASSSDRVIYTEAFF. The CDR3 coding sequence is TGTGCCAGCAGCTCAGACAGGGTTATCTACACTGAAGCTTTCTTT.

The J gene is TRBJ1-3, the V gene TRBV28; D is perhaps TRBD1 (5 bases). V was pared by 5 bases and J by 0 bases, with 14 bases between. Germline V gene data show CDR1 as MDHEN and CDR2 as SYDVKM. The CDR3 length is 16 residues. CDR3 in amino acids: CASSPPTDSSGNTIYF. The CDR3 coding sequence is TGTGCCAGCAGTCCCCCCACAGACAGCTCTGGAAACACCATATATTTT.

This clone is a singleton in its sample. This sequence joins TRBV6-5 and TRBJ2-7, with 7 bases aligning to TRBD2. Germline V gene lookup returns CDR1 MNHEY and CDR2 SVGAGI. This CDR3 comprises 14 residues. V shed 7 bases, J shed 0 bases, and the junction held 6 bases outside the gene matches. DNA for the CDR3: TGTGCCAGCACCCAAGCGGGGAGCTCCTACGAGCAGTACTTC. Encoded protein: CASTQAGSSYEQYF.

The rearrangement joins TRBV11-2 to TRBJ2-5; 8 nucleotides agree with TRBD2. The V gene's germline CDR1 is SGHAT and CDR2 FQNNGV. The CDR3 spans 13 residues. V was clipped by 1 base and J by 9 bases; unmatched bases: 4. Here the CDR3 DNA reads TGTGCCAGCAGCTTAGGCCAGCGGGGGCCCCAGTACTTC. Residues: CASSLGQRGPQYF.

This rearrangement joins TRBV18 to TRBJ1-4; D uncertain. Germline V gene sequence: CDR1 KGHSH, CDR2 LQKENI. V lost 5 bases and J lost 10, with 14 bases in between. This CDR3 comprises 13 residues. CDR3 DNA: TGTGCCAGCTCATCTCCGGGTCTGGGAAAACTGTTTTTT. It is translated as CASSSPGLGKLFF.

The chain combines TRBV7-2 with TRBJ2-7; 8 nucleotides agree with TRBD2. V was clipped by 4 bases and J by 7 bases; unmatched bases: 15. The CDR3 has 16 residues. Germline CDR1 SGHTA, CDR2 FQGNSA. The CDR3 is CASSSRGGQFLREQYF. The CDR3 nucleotides read TGTGCCAGCAGCTCCCGGGGGGGGCAATTCTTACGTGAGCAGTACTTC.

The CDR3 sequence is CASSLGGTGLNQPQHF. The CDR3 nucleotides read TGTGCCAGCAGCTTGGGTGGGACAGGGTTAAATCAGCCCCAGCATTTT. The chain uses TRBV5-4 and TRBJ1-5; 9 nucleotides match TRBD1. The ends lost 0 bases at V and 4 bases at J; junction bases unmatched: 5. The CDR3 extends over 16 amino acids. Germline-derived CDR1 and CDR2 are SGHNT and YYREEE (reference sequence).

The chain is built from TRBV7-2 and TRBJ1-2, with 7 bases identical to TRBD1. Germline V gene sequence: CDR1 SGHTA, CDR2 FQGNSA. J was trimmed by 2 bases and V by 8 bases; bases with no gene match: 5. The CDR3 sequence is 13 residues long. This chain's CDR3 is CASSGQLNYGYTF. CDR3 DNA sequence: TGTGCCAGCTCGGGACAGTTAAACTATGGCTACACCTTC.

J is TRBJ2-5 and V is TRBV19; D not certain. This CDR3 spans 13 amino acids. V was clipped by 3 bases and J by 2 bases, with 7 bases between them. Germline V gene data show CDR1 as LNHDA and CDR2 as SQIVND (reference sequence). CDR3 bases: TGTGCCAGTAGTATTTGGGGACAAGAGACCCAGTACTTC. Amino acid sequence: CASSIWGQETQYF.

The V gene is TRBV5-1, the J gene TRBJ2-2; TRBD2 matches at 9 bases. J lost 1 base, V lost 4 bases, and 2 bases had no gene match. The CDR3 is made up of 15 amino acids. Germline CDR1 reads SGHRS; CDR2 reads YFSETQ. CDR3 bases: TGCGCCAGCAGCCAGACTAGCGGGAACACCGGGGAGCTGTTTTTT. This gives the protein CASSQTSGNTGELFF.